This TCR beta chain emerged from a study of T-cell reconstitution after alpha-beta-depleted transplantation in children. There are many counts of this clonotype. The library targeted TCRbeta and was prepared with unique molecular identifiers. TCRdb analysed the PCR reads with MiXCR anew, one entry per CDR3 protein. The repertoire has approximately 650,000 distinct CDR3 sequences, around 13% of them found once; the top ten carry around 0.79%. The germline V gene encodes CDR1 SGHRS and CDR2 YFSETQ. V was clipped by 4 bases and J by 3 bases, with 13 bases between them. The CDR3 runs 14 residues. The chain has TRBV5-1 and TRBJ2-5; D gene ambiguous. The sequence came from a girl aged 2 to 9 with congenital amegakaryocytic thrombocytopenia, due to receive a stem cell transplant. The material sequenced was PBMCs, taken before TCRalphabeta/CD19-depleted stem cell transplant. This chain's CDR3 is CASSANQIKETQYF. In DNA, the CDR3 is TGCGCCAGCAGCGCGAACCAAATAAAAGAGACCCAGTACTTC. The complete variable domain, with remaining parts taken from reference TRBV5-1 and TRBJ2-5, reads KAGVTQTPRYLIKTRGQQVTLSCSPISGHRSVSWYQQTPGQGLQFLFEYFSETQRNKGNFPGRFSGRQFSNSRSEMNVSTLELGDSALYLCASSANQIKETQYFGPGTRLLVL.